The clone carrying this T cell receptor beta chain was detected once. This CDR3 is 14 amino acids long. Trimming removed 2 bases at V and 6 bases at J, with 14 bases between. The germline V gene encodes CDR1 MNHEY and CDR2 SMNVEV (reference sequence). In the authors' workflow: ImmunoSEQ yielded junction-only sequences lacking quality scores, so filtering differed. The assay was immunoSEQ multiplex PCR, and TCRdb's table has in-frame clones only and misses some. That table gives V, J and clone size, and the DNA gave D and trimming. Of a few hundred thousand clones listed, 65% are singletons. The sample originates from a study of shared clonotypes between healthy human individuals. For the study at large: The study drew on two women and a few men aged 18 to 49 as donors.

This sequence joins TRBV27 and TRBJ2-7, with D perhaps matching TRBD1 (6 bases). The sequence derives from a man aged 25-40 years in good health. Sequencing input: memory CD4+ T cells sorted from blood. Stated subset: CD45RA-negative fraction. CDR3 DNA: TGTGCCAGCAGTTTACCCAGGGGCCTCTGCGAGCAGTACTTC. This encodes CASSLPRGLCEQYF.